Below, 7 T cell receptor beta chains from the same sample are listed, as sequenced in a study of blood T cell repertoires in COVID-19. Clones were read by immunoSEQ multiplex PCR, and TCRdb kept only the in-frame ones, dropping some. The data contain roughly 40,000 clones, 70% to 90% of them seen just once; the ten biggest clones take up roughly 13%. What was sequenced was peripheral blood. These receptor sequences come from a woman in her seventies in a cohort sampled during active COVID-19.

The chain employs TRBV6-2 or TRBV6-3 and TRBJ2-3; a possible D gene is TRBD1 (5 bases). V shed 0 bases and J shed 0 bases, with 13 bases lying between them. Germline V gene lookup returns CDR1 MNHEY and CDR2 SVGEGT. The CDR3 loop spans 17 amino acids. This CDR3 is CASSYSGPTASTDTQYF. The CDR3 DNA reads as TGTGCCAGCAGTTACTCGGGGCCGACCGCTAGCACAGATACGCAGTATTTT.

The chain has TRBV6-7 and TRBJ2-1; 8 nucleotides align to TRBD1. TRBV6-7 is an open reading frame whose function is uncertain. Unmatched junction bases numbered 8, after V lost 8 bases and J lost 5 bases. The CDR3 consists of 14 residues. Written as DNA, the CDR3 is TGTGCCAGCGGTGAGGACAGGGCGAACAATGAGCAGTTCTTC. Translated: CASGEDRANNEQFF.

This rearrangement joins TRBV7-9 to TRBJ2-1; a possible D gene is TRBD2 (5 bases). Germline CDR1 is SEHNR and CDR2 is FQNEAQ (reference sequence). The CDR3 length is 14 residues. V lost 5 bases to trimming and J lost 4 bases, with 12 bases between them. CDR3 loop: CASSLSASYNEQFF. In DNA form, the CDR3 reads TGTGCCAGCAGCCTTAGCGCAAGTTACAATGAGCAGTTCTTC. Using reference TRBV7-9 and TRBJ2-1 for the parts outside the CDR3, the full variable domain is DTGVSQNPRHKITKRGQNVTFRCDPISEHNRLYWYRQTLGQGPEFLTYFQNEAQLEKSRLLSDRFSAERPKGSFSTLEIQRTEQGDSAMYLCASSLSASYNEQFFGPGTRLTVL.

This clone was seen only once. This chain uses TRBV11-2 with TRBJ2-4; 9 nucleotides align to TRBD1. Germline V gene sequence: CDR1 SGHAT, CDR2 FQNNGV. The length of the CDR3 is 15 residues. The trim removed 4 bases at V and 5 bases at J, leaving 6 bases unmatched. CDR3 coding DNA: TGTGCCAGCAGCTCCATGGACAGGGGCGAAAACATTCAGTACTTC. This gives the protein CASSSMDRGENIQYF.

The CDR3: CASTLQQGVGGYTF. In DNA, the CDR3 is TGTGCCAGCACCCTACAGCAAGGGGTAGGAGGCTACACCTTC. The rearrangement uses TRBV27 and TRBJ1-2, with D possibly TRBD1 on 5 matching bases. Trimming pared 7 bases from V and 8 bases from J, leaving 20 bases between. Germline-derived CDR1 and CDR2 are MNHEY and SMNVEV (reference sequence). The CDR3 contains 14 residues.

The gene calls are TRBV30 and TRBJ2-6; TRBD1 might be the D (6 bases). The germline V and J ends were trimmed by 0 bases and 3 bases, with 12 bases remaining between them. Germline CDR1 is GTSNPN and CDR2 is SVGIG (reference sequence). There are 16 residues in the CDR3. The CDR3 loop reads CAWSVLGAGGANVLTF. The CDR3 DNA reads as TGTGCCTGGAGTGTACTGGGGGCTGGTGGGGCCAACGTCCTGACTTTC.

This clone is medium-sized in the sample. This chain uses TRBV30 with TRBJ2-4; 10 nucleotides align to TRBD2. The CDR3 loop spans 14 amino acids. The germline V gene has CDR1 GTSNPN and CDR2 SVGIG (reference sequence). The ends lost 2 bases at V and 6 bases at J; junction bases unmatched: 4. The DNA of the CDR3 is TGTGCCTGGAGTAAGCGGGAGGGCCTAAACATTCAGTACTTC. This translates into CAWSKREGLNIQYF.